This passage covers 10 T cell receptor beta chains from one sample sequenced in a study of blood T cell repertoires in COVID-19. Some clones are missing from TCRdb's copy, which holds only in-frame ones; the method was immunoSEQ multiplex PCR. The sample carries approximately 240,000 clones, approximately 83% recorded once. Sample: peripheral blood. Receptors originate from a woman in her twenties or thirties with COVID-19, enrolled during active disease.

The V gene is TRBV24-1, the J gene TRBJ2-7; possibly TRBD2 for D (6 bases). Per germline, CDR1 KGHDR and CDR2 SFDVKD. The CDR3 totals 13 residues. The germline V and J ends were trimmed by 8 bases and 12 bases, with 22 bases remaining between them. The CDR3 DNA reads TGTGCCACCACGTGGGGCGGGACCTTAAGGCGGTACTTC. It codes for CATTWGGTLRRYF.

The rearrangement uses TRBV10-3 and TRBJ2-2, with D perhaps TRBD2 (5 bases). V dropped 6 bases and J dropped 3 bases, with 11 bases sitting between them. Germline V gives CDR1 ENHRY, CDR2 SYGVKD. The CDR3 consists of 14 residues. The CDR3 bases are TGTGCCATCAGGGCGGGCGCCCACACCGGGGAGCTGTTTTTT. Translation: CAIRAGAHTGELFF.

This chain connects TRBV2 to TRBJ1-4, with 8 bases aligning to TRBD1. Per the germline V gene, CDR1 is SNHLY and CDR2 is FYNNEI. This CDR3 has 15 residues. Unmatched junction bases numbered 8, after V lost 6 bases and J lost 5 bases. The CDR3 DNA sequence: TGTGCCAGCAGGCGACGGGGGACAGGCAATGAAAAACTGTTTTTT. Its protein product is CASRRRGTGNEKLFF.

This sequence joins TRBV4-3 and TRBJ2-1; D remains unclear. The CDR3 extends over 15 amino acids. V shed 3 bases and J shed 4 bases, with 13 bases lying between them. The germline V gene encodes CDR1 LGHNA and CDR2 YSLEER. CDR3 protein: CASSHLSLPYNEQFF. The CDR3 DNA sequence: TGCGCCAGCAGCCACCTTAGCCTACCTTACAATGAGCAGTTCTTC.

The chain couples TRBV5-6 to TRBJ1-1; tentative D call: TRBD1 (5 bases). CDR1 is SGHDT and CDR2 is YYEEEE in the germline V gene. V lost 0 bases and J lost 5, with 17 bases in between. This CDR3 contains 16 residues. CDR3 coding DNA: TGTGCCAGCAGCTTGGCCGGAGACAGCTATTTGACTGAAGCTTTCTTT. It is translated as CASSLAGDSYLTEAFF.

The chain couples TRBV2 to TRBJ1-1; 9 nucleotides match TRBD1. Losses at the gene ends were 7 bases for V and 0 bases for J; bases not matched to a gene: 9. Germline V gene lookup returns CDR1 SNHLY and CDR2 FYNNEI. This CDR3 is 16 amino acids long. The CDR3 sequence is CASTLMGQGLNTEAFF. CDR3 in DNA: TGTGCCAGCACCTTGATGGGACAGGGTTTGAACACTGAAGCTTTCTTT.

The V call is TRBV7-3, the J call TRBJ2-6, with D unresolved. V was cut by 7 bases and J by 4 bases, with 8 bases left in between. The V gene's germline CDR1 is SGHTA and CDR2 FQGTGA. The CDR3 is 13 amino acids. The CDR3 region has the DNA TGTGCCAGCACGGTCCCCGGGGCCAACGTCCTGACTTTC. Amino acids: CASTVPGANVLTF.

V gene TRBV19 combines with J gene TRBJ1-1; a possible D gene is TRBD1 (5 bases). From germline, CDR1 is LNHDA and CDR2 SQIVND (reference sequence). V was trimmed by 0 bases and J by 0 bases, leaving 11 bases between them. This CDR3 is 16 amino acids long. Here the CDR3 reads CASSIDGGTMNTEAFF. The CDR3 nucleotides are TGTGCCAGTAGTATAGACGGCGGGACCATGAACACTGAAGCTTTCTTT.

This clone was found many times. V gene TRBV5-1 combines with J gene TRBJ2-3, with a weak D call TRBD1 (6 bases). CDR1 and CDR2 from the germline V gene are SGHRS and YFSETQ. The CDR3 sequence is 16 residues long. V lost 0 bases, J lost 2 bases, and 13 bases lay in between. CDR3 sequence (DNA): TGCGCCAGCAGCTTGGCCGGACAGTTGGACACAGATACGCAGTATTTT. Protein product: CASSLAGQLDTDTQYF.

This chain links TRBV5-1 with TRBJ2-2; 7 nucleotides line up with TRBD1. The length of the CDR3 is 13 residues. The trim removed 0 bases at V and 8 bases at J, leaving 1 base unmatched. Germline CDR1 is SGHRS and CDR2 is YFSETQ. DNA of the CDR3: TGCGCCAGCAGCTTGGAGGGACAGGGGGAGCTGTTTTTT. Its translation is CASSLEGQGELFF.